This T cell receptor (beta chain) comes out of a study of CD4 and CD8 cells across lung adenocarcinoma regions. Germline-derived CDR1 and CDR2 are ENHRY and SYGVKD. CDR3 size: 15 residues. A single record per CDR3 protein comes from TCRdb applying MiXCR to the PCR reads. The table has about 25,000 distinct CDR3 sequences, approximately 53% seen once. Donors had localized lung adenocarcinoma, a non-small cell lung cancer. The receptor was derived from a male donor with lung adenocarcinoma. The CD4 and CD8 labels of this study may be unreliable. J is TRBJ2-1 and V is TRBV10-3; tentative D call: TRBD2 (6 bases). Matching the DNA end better, TRBJ2-5 makes the J call doubtful. Sequenced input: CD8+ T cells from the center of a lung tumor. The CDR3: CAISEGETSLETQYF. CDR3 nucleotide sequence: TGTGCCATCAGTGAGGGCGAAACTAGCCTAGAGACCCAGTACTTC.